These T cell receptor beta chains were read from a single sample in a study of beta chain features in type 1 diabetes. TCRdb's table, derived via immunoSEQ multiplex PCR, lists solely in-frame clones and lacks some. The sample lists roughly 380,000 clones; less than 20% were seen once. Sequenced sample: naive CD4+ T cells from blood. All receptors derive from a woman aged 18-29 years in good health. The CDR3 runs from the conserved cysteine through the conserved F or W. Each record gives: CDR3 protein, CDR3 DNA, J gene, V gene, D gene, CDR3 length, clone size. A D gene is named only where the DNA matches it firmly. A row's size may be missing; if present it is once, few, many or a size class.

cdr3_aa: CASSHASGAYEQYF; cdr3_nt: TGTGCCAGCAGCCACGCTAGCGGGGCGTACGAGCAGTACTTC; j_call: TRBJ2-7; v_call: TRBV7-9; d_call: TRBD2; cdr3_length: 14; clone_size: -
cdr3_aa: CASSGGLVTDTQYF; cdr3_nt: TGTGCCAGCAGTGGAGGACTTGTCACAGATACGCAGTATTTT; j_call: TRBJ2-3; v_call: TRBV25-1; d_call: -; cdr3_length: 14; clone_size: -
cdr3_aa: CASSIRIRDFLFF; cdr3_nt: TGTGCCAGTAGTATTAGGATTAGGGACTTCCTCTTCTTC; j_call: TRBJ2-1; v_call: TRBV19; d_call: -; cdr3_length: 13; clone_size: -
cdr3_aa: CASEVTGNTGELFF; cdr3_nt: TGTGCCAGTGAGGTCACAGGTAACACCGGGGAGCTGTTTTTT; j_call: TRBJ2-2; v_call: TRBV6-1; d_call: -; cdr3_length: 14; clone_size: -
cdr3_aa: CASSYGPQGTNEQFF; cdr3_nt: TGTGCCAGCAGTTACGGGCCCCAGGGGACCAATGAGCAGTTCTTC; j_call: TRBJ2-1; v_call: TRBV6-5; d_call: -; cdr3_length: 15; clone_size: -
cdr3_aa: CASSVATSGGNEQFF; cdr3_nt: TGTGCCAGCAGCGTAGCTACTAGCGGGGGGAATGAGCAGTTCTTC; j_call: TRBJ2-1; v_call: TRBV9; d_call: TRBD2; cdr3_length: 15; clone_size: few
cdr3_aa: CSGARYNEQFF; cdr3_nt: TGCAGCGGTGCCAGGTACAATGAGCAGTTCTTC; j_call: TRBJ2-1; v_call: TRBV29-1; d_call: -; cdr3_length: 11; clone_size: -
cdr3_aa: CASSHPLAGVETQYF; cdr3_nt: TGCGCCAGCAGCCACCCACTAGCGGGAGTAGAGACCCAGTACTTC; j_call: TRBJ2-5; v_call: TRBV4-1; d_call: TRBD2; cdr3_length: 15; clone_size: few
cdr3_aa: CATSSRDSYNEQFF; cdr3_nt: TGTGCCACCAGCTCCCGGGACTCTTACAATGAGCAGTTCTTC; j_call: TRBJ2-1; v_call: TRBV15; d_call: -; cdr3_length: 14; clone_size: -
cdr3_aa: CASSYFGGSSETQYF; cdr3_nt: TGTGCCAGCAGTTACTTCGGCGGCAGCTCCGAGACCCAGTACTTC; j_call: TRBJ2-5; v_call: TRBV6-5; d_call: -; cdr3_length: 15; clone_size: -
cdr3_aa: CASSYGGEAKNIQYF; cdr3_nt: TGTGCCAGCAGTTACGGTGGGGAGGCCAAAAACATTCAGTACTTC; j_call: TRBJ2-4; v_call: TRBV6-5; d_call: -; cdr3_length: 15; clone_size: -
cdr3_aa: CASSPRVLGEQFF; cdr3_nt: TGTGCCAGTAGTCCCCGGGTCTTGGGTGAGCAGTTCTTC; j_call: TRBJ2-1; v_call: TRBV19; d_call: -; cdr3_length: 13; clone_size: -
cdr3_aa: CATSPGQGNTEAFF; cdr3_nt: TGTGCCACCAGCCCGGGTCAGGGGAACACTGAAGCTTTCTTT; j_call: TRBJ1-1; v_call: TRBV15; d_call: -; cdr3_length: 14; clone_size: -
cdr3_aa: CASSWDPGLPNTEAFF; cdr3_nt: TGTGCCAGCAGCTGGGATCCGGGACTCCCGAACACTGAAGCTTTCTTT; j_call: TRBJ1-1; v_call: TRBV5-4; d_call: -; cdr3_length: 16; clone_size: -
cdr3_aa: CASNPSGQTYEQYF; cdr3_nt: TGCGCCAGCAACCCTTCCGGACAGACATACGAGCAGTACTTC; j_call: TRBJ2-7; v_call: TRBV5-1; d_call: -; cdr3_length: 14; clone_size: -